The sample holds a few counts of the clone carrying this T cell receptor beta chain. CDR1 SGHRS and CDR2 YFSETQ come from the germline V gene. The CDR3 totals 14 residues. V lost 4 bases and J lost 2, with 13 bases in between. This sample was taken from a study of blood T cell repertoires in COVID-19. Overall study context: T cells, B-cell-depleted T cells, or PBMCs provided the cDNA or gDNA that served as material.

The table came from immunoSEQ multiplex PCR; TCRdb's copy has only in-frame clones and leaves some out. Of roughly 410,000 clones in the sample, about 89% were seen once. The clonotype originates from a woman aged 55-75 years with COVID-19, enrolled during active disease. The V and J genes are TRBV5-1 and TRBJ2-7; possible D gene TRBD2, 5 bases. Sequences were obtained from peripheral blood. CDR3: CASSPEGPAYEQYF. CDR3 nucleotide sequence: TGCGCCAGCAGCCCCGAGGGTCCCGCCTACGAGCAGTACTTC.